This T cell receptor (beta chain) was found in a study of T cell changes during pregnancy in multiple sclerosis (dated by TCRdb to the late 2010s). With respect to the entire study: The study looked at changes in the T cell repertoire across pregnancy in women with multiple sclerosis.

Turning to this clone: Its antigen specificity is not known. Base-call qualities are not available, and no considerably larger clone is one nucleotide away.

CDR1 and CDR2 are read off the germline V gene (reference sequence) as GTSNPN and SVGIG. Trimming costs V 3 bases and J 1 base, and their ends lie 21 bases apart. Its CDR3 holds 18 amino acids, cysteine through phenylalanine. Only the CDR3 DNA is retained, 54 bases long and in frame from the first base. Libraries were built with the immunoSEQ multiplex PCR assay. TCRdb re-hosts the immuneACCESS table, in-frame sequences only. Its copies lack some clones; in the studies checked, an unresolved V gene accounts for under half of them, and the cause for the rest is not known. The sample table contains roughly 61,000 clones; only one count was recorded for 90% of them. Approximately 3% of the sample is in the top ten clones.

This clonotype was obtained from a female donor in good health, enrolled as a control in a pregnancy study. The specimen comprised peripheral blood, sampled in the first trimester of pregnancy. The chain joins TRBV30 to TRBJ1-4; TRBD1 could be the D gene, as 6 bases match. The DNA is as follows: TGTGCCTGGAGGGCCATGTGGGGGCGAGACTTAACTAATGAAAAACTGTTTTTT. This encodes CAWRAMWGRDLTNEKLFF. With the portions outside the CDR3 filled from the reference TRBV30 and TRBJ1-4 genes, the complete variable region becomes SQTIHQWPATLVQPVGSPLSLECTVEGTSNPNLYWYRQAAGRGLQLLFYSVGIGQISSEVPQNLSASRPQDRQFILSSKKLLLSDSGFYLCAWRAMWGRDLTNEKLFFGSGTQLSVL.